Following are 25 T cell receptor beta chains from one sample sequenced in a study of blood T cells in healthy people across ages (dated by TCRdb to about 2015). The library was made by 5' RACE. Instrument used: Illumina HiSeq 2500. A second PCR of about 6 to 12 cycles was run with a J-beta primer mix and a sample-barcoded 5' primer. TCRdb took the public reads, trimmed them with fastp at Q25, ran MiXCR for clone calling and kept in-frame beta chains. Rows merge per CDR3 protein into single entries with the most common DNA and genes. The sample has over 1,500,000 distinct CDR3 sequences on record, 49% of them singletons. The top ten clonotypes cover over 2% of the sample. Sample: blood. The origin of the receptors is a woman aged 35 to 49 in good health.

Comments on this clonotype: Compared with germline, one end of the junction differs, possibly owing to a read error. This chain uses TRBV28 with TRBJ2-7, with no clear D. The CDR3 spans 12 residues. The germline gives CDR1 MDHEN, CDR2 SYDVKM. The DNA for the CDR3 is TGTGCCAGCAGTTTATACCCCTACAAGCAGTACTTC. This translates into CASSLYPYKQYF.

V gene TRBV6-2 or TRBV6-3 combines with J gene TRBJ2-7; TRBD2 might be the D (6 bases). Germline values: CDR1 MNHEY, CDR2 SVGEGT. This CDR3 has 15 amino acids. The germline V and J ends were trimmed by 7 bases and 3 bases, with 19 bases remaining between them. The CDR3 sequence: CASTRTSGPIYEQYF. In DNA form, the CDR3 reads TGTGCCAGCACCCGGACCAGCGGGCCCATCTACGAGCAGTACTTC.

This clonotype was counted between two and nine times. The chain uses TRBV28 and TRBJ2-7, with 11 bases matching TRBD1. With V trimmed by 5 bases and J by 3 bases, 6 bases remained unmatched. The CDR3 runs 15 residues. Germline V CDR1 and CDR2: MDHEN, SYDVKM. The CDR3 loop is CASSPRTGGNYEQYF. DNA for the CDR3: TGTGCCAGCAGTCCTAGGACAGGGGGCAACTACGAGCAGTACTTC.

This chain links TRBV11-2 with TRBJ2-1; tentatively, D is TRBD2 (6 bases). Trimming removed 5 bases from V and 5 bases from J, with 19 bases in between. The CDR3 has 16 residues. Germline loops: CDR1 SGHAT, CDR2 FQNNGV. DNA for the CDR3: TGTGCCAGCAGCCTAAGATCGACCACGGGAGACAATGAGCAGTTCTTC. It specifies CASSLRSTTGDNEQFF. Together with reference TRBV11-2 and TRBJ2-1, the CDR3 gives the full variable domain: EAGVAQSPRYKIIEKRQSVAFWCNPISGHATLYWYQQILGQGPKLLIQFQNNGVVDDSQLPKDRFSAERLKGVDSTLKIQPAKLEDSAVYLCASSLRSTTGDNEQFFGPGTRLTVL.

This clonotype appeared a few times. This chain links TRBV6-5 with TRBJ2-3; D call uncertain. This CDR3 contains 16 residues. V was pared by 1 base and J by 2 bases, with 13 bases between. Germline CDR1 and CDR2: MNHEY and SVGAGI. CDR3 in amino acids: CASSYWGGTNTDTQYF. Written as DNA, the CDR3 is TGTGCCAGCAGTTACTGGGGTGGAACGAACACAGATACGCAGTATTTT.

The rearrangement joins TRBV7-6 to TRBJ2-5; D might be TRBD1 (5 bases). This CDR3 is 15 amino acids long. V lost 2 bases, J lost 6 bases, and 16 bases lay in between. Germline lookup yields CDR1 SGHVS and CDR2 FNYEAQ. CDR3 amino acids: CASSLRAGQGQTQYF. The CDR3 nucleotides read TGTGCCAGCAGCTTAAGGGCAGGCCAGGGCCAGACCCAGTACTTC.

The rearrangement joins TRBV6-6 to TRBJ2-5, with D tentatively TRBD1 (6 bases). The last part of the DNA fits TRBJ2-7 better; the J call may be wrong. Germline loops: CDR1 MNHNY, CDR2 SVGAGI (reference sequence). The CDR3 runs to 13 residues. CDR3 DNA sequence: TGTGCCAGCAGCAGAGCACAGGGAACCGAGCAGTACTTC. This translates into CASSRAQGTEQYF.

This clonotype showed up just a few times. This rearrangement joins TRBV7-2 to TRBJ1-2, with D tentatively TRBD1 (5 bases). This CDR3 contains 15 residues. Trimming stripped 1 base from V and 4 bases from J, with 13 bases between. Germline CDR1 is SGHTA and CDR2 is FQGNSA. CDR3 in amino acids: CASSLDGMGVYGYTF. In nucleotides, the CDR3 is TGTGCCAGCAGCTTAGATGGCATGGGGGTCTATGGCTACACCTTC.

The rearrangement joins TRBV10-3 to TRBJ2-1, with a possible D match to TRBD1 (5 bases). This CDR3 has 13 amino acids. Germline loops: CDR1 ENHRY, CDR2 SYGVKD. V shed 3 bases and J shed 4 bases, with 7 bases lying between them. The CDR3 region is CAISDTGYNEQFF. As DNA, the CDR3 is TGTGCCATCAGTGATACAGGATACAATGAGCAGTTCTTC.

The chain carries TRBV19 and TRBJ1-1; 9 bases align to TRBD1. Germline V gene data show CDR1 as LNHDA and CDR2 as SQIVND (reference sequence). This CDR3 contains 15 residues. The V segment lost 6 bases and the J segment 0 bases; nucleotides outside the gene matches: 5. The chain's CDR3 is CASRRDRAMNTEAFF. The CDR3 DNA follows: TGTGCCAGTAGGAGGGACAGGGCGATGAACACTGAAGCTTTCTTT.

CDR3 nucleotides: TGTGCCAGCAGTGACCATAAGTCCTGGGACAGACAGTTCTTC. It is translated as CASSDHKSWDRQFF. The chain uses TRBV25-1 and TRBJ2-1, with 7 bases matching TRBD1. V trimming: 3 bases; J trimming: 13 bases; junction bases outside the gene matches: 12. This CDR3 comprises 14 residues. Germline V gene sequence: CDR1 MGHDK, CDR2 SYGVNS.

The CDR3 DNA follows: TGTGCCAGCAGCAGGGTGATGCCCCAGCATTTT. Amino acids: CASSRVMPQHF. The V gene is TRBV28, the J gene TRBJ1-5, with D possibly matching TRBD1 (5 bases). CDR3 size: 11 residues. Trimming took 6 bases from V and 9 from J, leaving 9 bases between them. Germline V lookup: CDR1 MDHEN, CDR2 SYDVKM. The complete variable domain, with remaining parts taken from reference TRBV28 and TRBJ1-5, reads DVKVTQSSRYLVKRTGEKVFLECVQDMDHENMFWYRQDPGLGLRLIYFSYDVKMKEKGDIPEGYSVSREKKERFSLILESASTNQTSMYLCASSRVMPQHFGDGTRLSIL.

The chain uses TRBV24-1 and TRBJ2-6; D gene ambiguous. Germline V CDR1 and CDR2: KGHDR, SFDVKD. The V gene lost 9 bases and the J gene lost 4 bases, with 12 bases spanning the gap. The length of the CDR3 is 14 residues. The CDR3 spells CATQTSHGANVLTF. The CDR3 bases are TGTGCCACCCAAACATCCCACGGGGCCAACGTCCTGACTTTC.

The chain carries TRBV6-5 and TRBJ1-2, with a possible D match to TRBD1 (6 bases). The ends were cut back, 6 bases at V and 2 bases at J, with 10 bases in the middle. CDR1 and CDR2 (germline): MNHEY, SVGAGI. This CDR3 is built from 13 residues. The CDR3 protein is CASRTQGNYGYTF. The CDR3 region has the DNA TGTGCCAGCAGAACACAGGGAAACTATGGCTACACCTTC.

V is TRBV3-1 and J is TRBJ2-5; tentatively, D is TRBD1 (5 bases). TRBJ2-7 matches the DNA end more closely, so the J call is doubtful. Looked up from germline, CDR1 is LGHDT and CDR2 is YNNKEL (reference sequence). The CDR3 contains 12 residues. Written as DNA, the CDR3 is TGTGCCAGCACCGAGGACACTTACGAGCAGTACTTC. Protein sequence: CASTEDTYEQYF.

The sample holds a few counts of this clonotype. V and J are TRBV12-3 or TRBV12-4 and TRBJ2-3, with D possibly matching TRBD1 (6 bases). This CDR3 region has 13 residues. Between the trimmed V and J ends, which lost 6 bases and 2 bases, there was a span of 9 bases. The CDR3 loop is CASSRDNTDTQYF. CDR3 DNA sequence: TGTGCCAGCAGCCGGGACAACACAGATACGCAGTATTTT.

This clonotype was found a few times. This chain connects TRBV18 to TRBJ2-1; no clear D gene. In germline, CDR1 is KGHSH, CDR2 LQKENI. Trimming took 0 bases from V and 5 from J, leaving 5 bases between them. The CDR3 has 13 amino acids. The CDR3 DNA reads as TGTGCCAGCTCACCACCGTCGGACAATGAGCAGTTCTTC. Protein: CASSPPSDNEQFF. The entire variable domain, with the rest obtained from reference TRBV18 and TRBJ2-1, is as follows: NAGVMQNPRHLVRRRGQEARLRCSPMKGHSHVYWYRQLPEEGLKFMVYLQKENIIDESGMPKERFSAEFPKEGPSILRIQQVVRGDSAAYFCASSPPSDNEQFFGPGTRLTVL.

CDR3 nucleotide sequence: TGTGCCAGCAGCGATATAAATGGCGGAGGGAAGGAGCAGTACTTC. Residues: CASSDINGGGKEQYF. The V and J genes are TRBV5-6 and TRBJ2-7, with a weak D call TRBD2 (6 bases). CDR3 length: 15 residues. In germline, CDR1 is SGHDT, CDR2 YYEEEE. The germline V and J ends were trimmed by 4 bases and 7 bases, with 21 bases remaining between them.

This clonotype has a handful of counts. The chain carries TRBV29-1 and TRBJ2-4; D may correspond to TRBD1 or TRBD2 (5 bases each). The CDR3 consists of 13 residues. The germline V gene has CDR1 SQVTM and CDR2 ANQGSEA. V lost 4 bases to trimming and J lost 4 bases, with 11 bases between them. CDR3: CSVGGVLKNIQYF. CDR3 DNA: TGCAGCGTTGGAGGGGTATTAAAAAACATTCAGTACTTC.

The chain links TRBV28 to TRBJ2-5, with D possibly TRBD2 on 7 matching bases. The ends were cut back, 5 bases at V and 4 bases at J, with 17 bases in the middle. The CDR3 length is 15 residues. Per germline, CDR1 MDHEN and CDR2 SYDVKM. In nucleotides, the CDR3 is TGTGCCAGCAGTAAAGGGGGGGGGCGCCGAGAGACCCAGTACTTC. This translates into CASSKGGGRRETQYF.

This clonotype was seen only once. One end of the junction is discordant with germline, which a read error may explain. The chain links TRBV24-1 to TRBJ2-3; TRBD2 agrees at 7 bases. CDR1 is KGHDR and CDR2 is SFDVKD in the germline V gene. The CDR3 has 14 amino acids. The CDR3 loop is CATARGETSNTQYF. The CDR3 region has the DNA TGCGCCACCGCCCGTGGGGAGACTAGCAATACGCAGTATTTT.

In nucleotides, the CDR3 is TGTGCCAGCCGACGTAGCGGGGGGGGCCGCCAAGAGACCCAGTACTTC. Translated: CASRRSGGGRQETQYF. The chain carries TRBV7-2 and TRBJ2-5; TRBD2 matches 11 bases. The germline gives CDR1 SGHTA, CDR2 FQGNSA. The junction had 9 bases not matched to a gene; V was cut back by 8 bases and J by 1 base. The CDR3 has 16 amino acids.

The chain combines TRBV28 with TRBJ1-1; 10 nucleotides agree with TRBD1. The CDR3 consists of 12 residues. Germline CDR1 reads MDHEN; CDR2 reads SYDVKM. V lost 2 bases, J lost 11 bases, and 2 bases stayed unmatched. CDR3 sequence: CASSLGTGEAFF. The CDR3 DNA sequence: TGTGCCAGCAGTTTAGGGACAGGGGAGGCTTTCTTT. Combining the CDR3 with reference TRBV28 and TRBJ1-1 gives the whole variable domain DVKVTQSSRYLVKRTGEKVFLECVQDMDHENMFWYRQDPGLGLRLIYFSYDVKMKEKGDIPEGYSVSREKKERFSLILESASTNQTSMYLCASSLGTGEAFFGQGTRLTVV.

CDR3 bases: TGCGCCAGCAGCCAAGAGACAGGCAGCTACACCTTC. Residues: CASSQETGSYTF. The chain recombines TRBV4-1 with TRBJ1-2, with D maybe TRBD1 (6 bases). This CDR3 region has 12 residues. CDR1 MGHRA and CDR2 YSYEKL come from the germline V gene. The V end was cut by 0 bases, the J end by 9 bases, with 8 bases between.

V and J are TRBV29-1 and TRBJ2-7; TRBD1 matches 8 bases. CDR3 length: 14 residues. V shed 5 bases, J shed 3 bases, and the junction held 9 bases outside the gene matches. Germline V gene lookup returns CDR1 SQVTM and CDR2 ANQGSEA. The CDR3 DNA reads TGCAGCGTTCCAGACAGGGGATGGAGCTACGAGCAGTACTTC. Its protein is CSVPDRGWSYEQYF.